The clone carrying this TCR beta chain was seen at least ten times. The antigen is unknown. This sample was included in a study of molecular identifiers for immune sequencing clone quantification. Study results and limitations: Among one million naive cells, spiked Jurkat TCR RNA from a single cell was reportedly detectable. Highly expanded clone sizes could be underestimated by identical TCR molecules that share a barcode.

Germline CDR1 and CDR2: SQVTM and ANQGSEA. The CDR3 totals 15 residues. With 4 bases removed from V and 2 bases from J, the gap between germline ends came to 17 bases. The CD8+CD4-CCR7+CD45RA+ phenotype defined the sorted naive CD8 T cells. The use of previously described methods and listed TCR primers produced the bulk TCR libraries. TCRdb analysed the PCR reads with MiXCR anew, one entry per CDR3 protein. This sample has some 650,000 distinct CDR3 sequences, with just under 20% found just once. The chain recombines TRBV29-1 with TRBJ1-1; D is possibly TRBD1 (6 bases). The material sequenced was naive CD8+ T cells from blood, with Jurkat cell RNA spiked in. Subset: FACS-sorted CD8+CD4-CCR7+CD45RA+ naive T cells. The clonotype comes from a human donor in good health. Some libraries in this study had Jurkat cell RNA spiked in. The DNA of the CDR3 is TGCAGCGTTGTCGGGGGGCCCCAATTAAACACTGAAGCTTTCTTT. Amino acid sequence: CSVVGGPQLNTEAFF.